A single sample gave rise to the 28 T cell receptor beta chains below, sequenced in a study of blood T cell repertoires in COVID-19 (dated by TCRdb to 2018 to 2021). Libraries were constructed by the immunoSEQ multiplex PCR assay. TCRdb's version of the immuneACCESS table is confined to in-frame rearrangements and falls short of the full clone set. An unresolved V gene accounts for under half of the shortfall where checked; the remainder is of unknown origin. The sample yields 350,000 to 450,000 clones; more than 70% were counted once. 1.4% of the sample is held by the ten biggest clonotypes. The sample taken for sequencing was PBMCs or T cells enriched from blood (not recorded which). The receptor set was obtained from a woman between 18 and 30 years old who had been exposed to COVID-19.

The CDR3 DNA follows: TGCGCCAGCAGCGAACAGGGAAGCAATCAGCCCCAGCATTTT. Protein product: CASSEQGSNQPQHF. The rearrangement uses TRBV4-3 and TRBJ1-5, with TRBD1 as a possible D gene (6 bases). CDR3 length equals 14 residues. Germline CDR1 is LGHNA and CDR2 is YSLEER. Trimming pared 5 bases from V and 1 base from J, leaving 9 bases between.

The V gene is TRBV10-3, the J gene TRBJ1-6; D is unclear. The CDR3 is 14 amino acids. Looked up from germline, CDR1 is ENHRY and CDR2 is SYGVKD. Trimming stripped 2 bases from V and 6 bases from J, with 8 bases between. The CDR3 DNA reads TGTGCCATCAGTGAGGAGTTTCGTAATTCACCCCTCCACTTT. Protein: CAISEEFRNSPLHF.

The chain joins TRBV11-2 to TRBJ2-2; perhaps TRBD2 as D (5 bases). From germline, CDR1 is SGHAT and CDR2 FQNNGV. V was cut by 3 bases and J by 0 bases, with 14 bases left in between. The CDR3 totals 17 residues. CDR3 DNA sequence: TGTGCCAGCAGCTTGGGTTTTAGGACTGCGAACACCGGGGAGCTGTTTTTT. Translation gives CASSLGFRTANTGELFF.

In this sample, this clone turned up once. The V and J genes are TRBV10-1 and TRBJ2-5, with 9 bases that match TRBD1. After removal of 4 bases from V and 3 bases from J, the junction contained 6 bases not matched to a gene. Germline CDR1 reads WNHNN; CDR2 reads SYGVQD (reference sequence). The CDR3 sequence is 15 residues long. CDR3 nucleotides: TGCGCCAGCAGTGGGACAGGGGTTGGAGAAGAGACCCAGTACTTC. As protein: CASSGTGVGEETQYF.

The chain recombines TRBV27 with TRBJ2-3; a weak D match, TRBD2 (6 bases). CDR3 length equals 15 residues. Germline CDR1 MNHEY, CDR2 SMNVEV (reference sequence). The V end was cut by 9 bases, the J end by 0 bases, with 16 bases between. The CDR3 DNA follows: TGTGCCAGATGCGGCCTGGAGGGAAGCACAGATACGCAGTATTTT. Protein: CARCGLEGSTDTQYF.

The V and J genes are TRBV7-2 and TRBJ1-4; D is unclear. Germline V gene lookup returns CDR1 SGHTA and CDR2 FQGNSA. Deletions cut 6 bases from V and 5 bases from J, with 7 bases between. The CDR3 extends over 12 amino acids. Here the CDR3 reads CASRQLNEKLFF. The CDR3, as DNA: TGTGCCAGCAGACAGCTGAATGAAAAACTGTTTTTT.

This chain uses TRBV18 with TRBJ2-3, with 11 bases fitting TRBD2. Germline V gives CDR1 KGHSH, CDR2 LQKENI. After removal of 6 bases from V and 9 bases from J, the junction contained 14 bases not matched to a gene. This CDR3 is 16 amino acids long. The CDR3 sequence is CASSQTGTSGGGTQYF. Written as DNA, the CDR3 is TGTGCCAGCTCGCAAACCGGGACTAGCGGCGGAGGGACGCAGTATTTT.

The V and J genes are TRBV21-1 and TRBJ2-7; no check of the table's D call, TRBD1, against the DNA was made. TRBV21-1 is labeled a pseudogene. This CDR3 is built from 18 residues. The CDR3 reads CASSKNPRVDRGSHEQYF. The CDR3 nucleotides read TGTGCCAGCAGCAAAAATCCTCGTGTGGACAGGGGGTCCCACGAGCAGTACTTC.

This chain uses TRBV7-2 with TRBJ2-1; D perhaps matches TRBD2 (5 bases). The V gene's germline CDR1 is SGHTA and CDR2 FQGNSA. The CDR3 is 12 amino acids. The V and J ends lost 6 bases and 5 bases respectively, with 8 bases between them. CDR3 nucleotides: TGTGCCAGCAGTGGAGGACACAATGAGCAGTTCTTC. Translating gives CASSGGHNEQFF.

The chain is built from TRBV25-1 and TRBJ2-3; D is unclear. In germline, CDR1 is MGHDK, CDR2 SYGVNS. Trimming removed 3 bases at V and 4 bases at J, with 11 bases between. There are 14 residues in the CDR3. The CDR3 DNA is TGTGCCAGCAGTGACCTCGGTGGAGCAGATACGCAGTATTTT. It codes for CASSDLGGADTQYF. The full variable domain, its missing parts supplied by reference TRBV25-1 and TRBJ2-3, is EADIYQTPRYLVIGTGKKITLECSQTMGHDKMYWYQQDPGMELHLIHYSYGVNSTEKGDLSSESTVSRIRTEHFPLTLESARPSHTSQYLCASSDLGGADTQYFGPGTRLTVL.

This sequence joins TRBV2 and TRBJ1-5; 7 nucleotides match TRBD1. The germline gives CDR1 SNHLY, CDR2 FYNNEI. The trim removed 6 bases at V and 3 bases at J, leaving 8 bases unmatched. CDR3 size: 15 residues. CDR3 amino acids: CASRGSRGNNQPQHF. CDR3 in DNA: TGTGCCAGCAGGGGGAGCAGGGGGAACAATCAGCCCCAGCATTTT.

The chain couples TRBV7-9 to TRBJ2-7, with a weak D call TRBD2 (6 bases). This CDR3 comprises 14 residues. Germline assignment: CDR1 SEHNR and CDR2 FQNEAQ (reference sequence). Trimming left V 5 bases short and J 0 bases short, with 11 bases between. The CDR3 is CASSPRDGSYEQYF. The CDR3 DNA follows: TGTGCCAGCAGCCCGCGGGACGGCTCCTACGAGCAGTACTTC.

This chain uses TRBV27 with TRBJ2-7; no clear D gene. The V end lost 4 bases, the J end lost 2 bases, and 9 bases lay between the germline ends. Germline CDR1 is MNHEY and CDR2 is SMNVEV (reference sequence). This CDR3 has 13 residues. The DNA of the CDR3 is TGTGCCAGCAGTTCCGCAGTCGCCTACGAGCAGTACTTC. This gives the protein CASSSAVAYEQYF.

V gene TRBV19 combines with J gene TRBJ2-7, with TRBD2 identical over 7 bases. The V gene end was trimmed by 6 bases and the J gene end by 7 bases; junction bases not matched to a gene: 15. The CDR3 has 15 amino acids. Germline values: CDR1 LNHDA, CDR2 SQIVND (reference sequence). The chain's CDR3 is CASSTGISPGGEQYF. The CDR3 bases are TGTGCCAGTAGCACCGGGATCTCACCCGGGGGGGAGCAGTACTTC.

This clone was picked up one time. The chain couples TRBV29-1 to TRBJ2-3, with 7 bases fitting TRBD1. Trimming cost V 6 bases and J 0 bases; bases outside gene matches: 6. The CDR3 is made up of 14 amino acids. Germline V gives CDR1 SQVTM, CDR2 ANQGSEA. The CDR3 DNA follows: TGCAGCGTCACGCAGACAGGGAGCACAGATACGCAGTATTTT. This gives the protein CSVTQTGSTDTQYF.

The chain combines TRBV5-1 with TRBJ1-1, with no clear D. V lost 5 bases to trimming and J lost 4 bases, with 18 bases between them. Germline CDR1 is SGHRS and CDR2 is YFSETQ. The CDR3 length is 15 residues. The CDR3 DNA sequence: TGCGCCAGCAGGACTACACGGGTTCCGGGCACTGAAGCTTTCTTT. It codes for CASRTTRVPGTEAFF.

This chain uses TRBV3-1 (or the pseudogene TRBV3-2) with TRBJ2-3, with 8 bases matching TRBD2. The CDR3 covers 13 residues. Germline-derived CDR1 and CDR2 are LGHDT and YNNKEL (reference sequence). With V trimmed by 1 base and J by 13 bases, 7 bases remained unmatched. The CDR3 DNA sequence: TGTGCCAGCAGCCAAGGACTAGTCGGGGGGGAGTATTTT. As protein: CASSQGLVGGEYF.

The V gene is TRBV6-1, the J gene TRBJ1-1; 7 bases align to TRBD1. CDR1 is MNHNS, CDR2 SASEGT, per germline. The CDR3 is 14 amino acids. Trimming removed 1 base from V and 8 bases from J; junction bases left unmatched: 7. This CDR3 is CASSEEGARAEAFF. CDR3 sequence (DNA): TGTGCCAGCAGTGAAGAGGGGGCGCGGGCAGAAGCTTTCTTT.

The chain is built from TRBV7-2 and TRBJ2-7; D call uncertain. Germline loops: CDR1 SGHTA, CDR2 FQGNSA. This CDR3 contains 14 residues. V was cut by 1 base and J by 3 bases, with 10 bases left in between. The CDR3 DNA reads as TGTGCCAGCAGCTTAGGAATGCGATACTACGAGCAGTACTTC. Its translation: CASSLGMRYYEQYF.

The rearrangement links TRBV4-2 to TRBJ2-7, with 10 bases lining up with TRBD2. Per the germline V gene, CDR1 is LGHNA and CDR2 is YNFKEQ. This CDR3 contains 16 residues. Trimming cost V 4 bases and J 1 base; bases outside gene matches: 7. CDR3 region: CASSPGLADISYEQYF. CDR3 nucleotides: TGTGCCAGCAGCCCCGGACTAGCGGACATATCCTACGAGCAGTACTTC.

V usage is TRBV15 and J usage is TRBJ1-2; weak D call: TRBD1 (5 bases). The length of the CDR3 is 15 residues. The germline V and J ends were trimmed by 0 bases and 5 bases, with 13 bases remaining between them. Per germline, CDR1 LNHNV and CDR2 YYDKDF (reference sequence). CDR3 sequence: CATSRDLQDPYGYTF. Here the CDR3 DNA reads TGTGCCACCAGCAGAGATCTACAGGATCCGTATGGCTACACCTTC.

This chain links TRBV7-6 with TRBJ1-4; D is uncertain. V dropped 1 base and J dropped 1 base, with 7 bases sitting between them. This CDR3 is built from 15 residues. The germline gives CDR1 SGHVS, CDR2 FNYEAQ. The chain's CDR3 is CASSLDGGTNEKLFF. CDR3 nucleotides: TGTGCCAGCAGCTTAGACGGTGGAACTAATGAAAAACTGTTTTTT.

In its sample, this clone was seen a few times. The CDR3 DNA reads as TGTGCCAGCAGCTTTGGGACAGGGAAAGAGCAGTACTTC. Its protein is CASSFGTGKEQYF. V usage is TRBV11-2 and J usage is TRBJ2-7; 9 bases map to TRBD1. The V gene end was trimmed by 3 bases and the J gene end by 7 bases; junction bases not matched to a gene: 4. Per the germline V gene, CDR1 is SGHAT and CDR2 is FQNNGV. The CDR3 contains 13 residues.

As for this clone: Different DNA sequences within this sample yield the same CDR3. The V gene is TRBV4-3, the J gene TRBJ1-1, with D possibly being TRBD1 (6 bases). This CDR3 has 14 amino acids. The germline V gene has CDR1 LGHNA and CDR2 YSLEER. Trimming shortened V by 1 base and J by 0 bases, and 6 bases separated the two germline ends. In nucleotides, the CDR3 is TGCGCCAGCAGCCAAGGACAGGTGAACACTGAAGCTTTCTTT. It specifies CASSQGQVNTEAFF.

This clone was recorded once. The genes are TRBV18 and TRBJ1-2, with D maybe TRBD1 (5 bases). The germline V gene has CDR1 KGHSH and CDR2 LQKENI. The CDR3 is 13 residues long. V lost 4 bases and J lost 1, with 7 bases in between. CDR3 nucleotide sequence: TGTGCCAGCTCACAGGGGCGTAACTATGGCTACACCTTC. It specifies CASSQGRNYGYTF.

V gene TRBV19 combines with J gene TRBJ1-1; TRBD1 matches 7 bases. Germline trimming cut 5 bases from V and 11 bases from J; bases unmatched to any gene: 8. Looked up from germline, CDR1 is LNHDA and CDR2 is SQIVND (reference sequence). The CDR3 has 12 residues. The CDR3 nucleotides are TGTGCCAGTAGTCCTCCGGGACAGAGGGCTTTCTTT. Protein product: CASSPPGQRAFF.

The rearrangement uses TRBV30 and TRBJ1-5, with TRBD1 identical over 7 bases. The junction had 3 bases not matched to a gene; V was cut back by 1 base and J by 3 bases. The CDR3 is 14 amino acids. From germline, CDR1 is GTSNPN and CDR2 SVGIG (reference sequence). The CDR3: CAWSEGALNQPQHF. CDR3 in DNA: TGTGCCTGGAGTGAGGGGGCCCTCAATCAGCCCCAGCATTTT.

J is TRBJ2-6 and V is TRBV24-1; no reliable D call. Trimming took off 1 base at V and 1 base at J, with 7 bases between the two ends. Germline V gene sequence: CDR1 KGHDR, CDR2 SFDVKD. The CDR3 is made up of 16 amino acids. CDR3 DNA: TGTGCCACCAGTGATTTTAGTATTTCTGGGGCCAACGTCCTGACTTTC. Amino acid sequence: CATSDFSISGANVLTF.